This T cell receptor (beta chain) was sequenced for a study of cytomegalovirus exposure and HLA in healthy donors. The PCR used 60 Vbeta and 13 Jbeta primers. The method was immunoSEQ multiplex PCR; TCRdb's version includes in-frame clones alone and lacks a portion of them. Here the sample spans roughly 200,000 clones, 81% being singletons. Study results and limitations: Cytomegalovirus status was reportedly diagnosed by the classifier with high sensitivity and specificity. For TCR beta chains, V- and J-gene trimming was later linked to a missense DCLRE1C variant. Common viral pathogens seemed to be connected with several of the most significant clusters, according to a later analysis.

In the case of this clone: Its target is unknown.

This TCR came from a man in his forties in good health and CMV-seropositive. The sample taken for sequencing was PBMCs.

CDR3 nucleotide sequence: TGTGCCAGCAGTTACTCGGGGGCTGAGGGTGAAGCTTTCTTT. The encoded protein is CASSYSGAEGEAFF. The V and J genes are TRBV6-5 and TRBJ1-1, with D tentatively TRBD1 (6 bases). The CDR3 contains 14 residues. CDR1 and CDR2 (germline): MNHEY, SVGAGI. V was cut by 0 bases and J by 7 bases, with 12 bases left in between.